This TCR beta chain was retrieved from a study of cytomegalovirus exposure and HLA in healthy donors. Sequencing was performed with immunoSEQ multiplex PCR; in TCRdb, only in-frame clones are kept and a portion is missing. The sample consists of approximately 60,000 clones, around 90% of them appearing once. Germline lookup yields CDR1 SQVTM and CDR2 ANQGSEA. J gave up 8 bases and V 7 bases, and 11 bases lay outside the gene matches. The CDR3 runs to 13 residues. Material: PBMCs. This chain links TRBV29-1 with TRBJ1-1, with 9 nucleotides matching TRBD1. The sequence derives from a man aged 18 to 35 in good health and CMV-seronegative. CDR3 sequence (DNA): TGCAGCGGGACGACAGGGGGAAGGTCGGAAGCTTTCTTT. Protein sequence: CSGTTGGRSEAFF.